What follows are 26 T cell receptor beta chains derived from one specimen sequenced in a study of control samples from healthy donors and cancer patients. Data came from immunoSEQ multiplex PCR; TCRdb stores just in-frame clones and leaves some out. The sample has around 75,000 clones, over 75% seen once. The material sequenced was blood. The receptors here all came from a middle-aged man in good health.

This clone showed up just a few times. The chain couples TRBV7-6 to TRBJ2-1; D call uncertain. V gave up 0 bases and J gave up 4 bases, with 4 bases separating them. There are 13 residues in the CDR3. Germline V CDR1 and CDR2: SGHVS, FNYEAQ. The CDR3 DNA sequence: TGTGCCAGCAGCTTAGCACGGTACAATGAGCAGTTCTTC. Translation gives CASSLARYNEQFF.

V and J are TRBV4-3 and TRBJ2-7; 7 bases agree with TRBD2. The J segment lost 3 bases and the V segment lost 0 bases, leaving 5 bases of the junction unmatched. Germline CDR1 and CDR2: LGHNA and YSLEER. The CDR3 runs to 15 residues. CDR3 coding DNA: TGCGCCAGCAGCCAAGATCGGGGAGGGTACTACGAGCAGTACTTC. Its protein product is CASSQDRGGYYEQYF.

The chain carries TRBV5-6 and TRBJ2-7; TRBD2 matches 11 bases. The germline V gene encodes CDR1 SGHDT and CDR2 YYEEEE. J gave up 3 bases and V 3 bases, and 8 bases lay outside the gene matches. This CDR3 region has 16 residues. The CDR3 spells CASSSQLAGVNYEQYF. In nucleotides, the CDR3 is TGTGCCAGCAGCTCGCAACTAGCGGGGGTGAACTACGAGCAGTACTTC.

This clone was counted a few times. V usage is TRBV12-5 and J usage is TRBJ1-5; D not resolved. The germline V gene encodes CDR1 LGHNT and CDR2 FRNRAP. Trimming pared 1 base from V and 4 bases from J, leaving 5 bases between. The CDR3 runs to 13 residues. The CDR3: CASGLDINQPQHF. The CDR3 DNA is TGTGCTAGTGGTTTGGACATAAATCAGCCCCAGCATTTT.

The chain recombines TRBV10-3 with TRBJ1-1; 8 bases line up with TRBD1. After removal of 7 bases from V and 3 bases from J, the junction contained 10 bases not matched to a gene. Looked up from germline, CDR1 is ENHRY and CDR2 is SYGVKD. This CDR3 has 15 amino acids. CDR3 nucleotide sequence: TGTGCCATCAACGACGTGGACAGGGTGGACACTGAAGCTTTCTTT. Encoded protein: CAINDVDRVDTEAFF.

The chain uses TRBV12-3 or TRBV12-4 and TRBJ1-1; tentative D call: TRBD1 (5 bases). Trimming stripped 6 bases from V and 10 bases from J, with 18 bases between. The CDR3 has 13 residues. The CDR3 DNA reads as TGTGCCAGCAGCCTCCGGGACGGCCACCGAGCTTTCTTT. Translating gives CASSLRDGHRAFF.

CDR3 sequence reads: CASSYQWETQYF. CDR3 nucleotides: TGTGCCAGCAGTTACCAGTGGGAGACCCAGTACTTC. The chain employs TRBV12-3 or TRBV12-4 and TRBJ2-5; D is undetermined. There are 12 residues in the CDR3. V was cut by 4 bases and J by 5 bases, with 8 bases left in between.

The rearrangement joins TRBV3-1 (or the pseudogene TRBV3-2) to TRBJ2-5; D is unclear. Looked up from germline, CDR1 is LGHDT and CDR2 is YNNKEL (reference sequence). The CDR3 has 12 amino acids. The V end lost 0 bases, the J end lost 6 bases, and 5 bases lay between the germline ends. The CDR3 DNA is TGTGCCAGCAGCCAAGAGGAAAAGACCCAGTACTTC. It encodes CASSQEEKTQYF.

The chain has TRBV24-1 and TRBJ2-3; 10 positions agree with TRBD2. CDR1 and CDR2 from the germline V gene are KGHDR and SFDVKD. The CDR3 runs 14 residues. V lost 6 bases to trimming and J lost 4 bases; unmatched junction nucleotides: 3. The chain's CDR3 is CATSLAGGPDTQYF. In DNA form, the CDR3 reads TGTGCCACCAGTTTAGCGGGGGGCCCAGATACGCAGTATTTT.

This chain joins TRBV6-5 and TRBJ1-1; maybe TRBD1 (6 bases). V lost 6 bases to trimming and J lost 6 bases, with 17 bases between them. Germline assignment: CDR1 MNHEY and CDR2 SVGAGI. The CDR3 spans 14 residues. The CDR3 bases are TGTGCCAGCAGGACCAAGACAGGCGTCCCTGAAGCTTTCTTT. Protein product: CASRTKTGVPEAFF.

The chain uses TRBV24-1 and TRBJ1-2, with D uncertain. Trimming took off 1 base at V and 3 bases at J, with 8 bases between the two ends. The CDR3 has 14 amino acids. The germline V gene encodes CDR1 KGHDR and CDR2 SFDVKD. In DNA, the CDR3 is TGTGCCACCAGTGATTTCAGTGTTGACTATGGCTACACCTTC. It specifies CATSDFSVDYGYTF.

The count of this clone is one. The genes are TRBV5-4 and TRBJ2-7; D is unclear. Germline CDR1 reads SGHNT; CDR2 reads YYREEE (reference sequence). With 2 bases removed from V and 7 bases from J, the gap between germline ends came to 19 bases. This CDR3 has 15 amino acids. The CDR3 is CASSFQSQMVREQYF. In DNA form, the CDR3 reads TGTGCCAGCAGCTTCCAGTCCCAGATGGTTAGAGAGCAGTACTTC. Variable domain in full (rest from reference TRBV5-4 and TRBJ2-7): ETGVTQSPTHLIKTRGQQVTLRCSSQSGHNTVSWYQQALGQGPQFIFQYYREEENGRGNFPPRFSGLQFPNYSSELNVNALELDDSALYLCASSFQSQMVREQYFGPGTRLTVT.

The chain employs TRBV30 and TRBJ1-2; D unclear. The V gene lost 5 bases and the J gene lost 7 bases, with 5 bases spanning the gap. Germline V gene lookup returns CDR1 GTSNPN and CDR2 SVGIG (reference sequence). The CDR3 is 9 amino acids. The CDR3 sequence: CAWGAGYTF. Here the CDR3 DNA reads TGTGCCTGGGGCGCTGGCTACACCTTC.

The chain recombines TRBV19 with TRBJ2-7, with TRBD1 identical over 11 bases. CDR3 size: 15 residues. V trimming: 4 bases; J trimming: 2 bases; junction bases outside the gene matches: 4. CDR1 is LNHDA, CDR2 SQIVND, per germline (reference sequence). Here the CDR3 reads CASSTWTGGAYEQYF. The DNA of the CDR3 is TGTGCCAGTAGTACTTGGACAGGGGGCGCCTACGAGCAGTACTTC.

The V and J genes are TRBV19 and TRBJ2-1; D uncertain. This CDR3 spans 12 amino acids. CDR1 is LNHDA, CDR2 SQIVND, per germline (reference sequence). V was cut by 10 bases and J by 3 bases, with 10 bases left in between. The DNA of the CDR3 is TGTGCCACGACGCTTGGCTACAATGAGCAGTTCTTC. Translation: CATTLGYNEQFF.

The chain is built from TRBV4-1 and TRBJ2-2; D unclear. V was shortened by 1 base and J by 4 bases, with 16 bases between the two germline ends. CDR1 is MGHRA, CDR2 YSYEKL, per germline. The CDR3 loop spans 17 amino acids. DNA for the CDR3: TGCGCCAGCAGCCAAGTAGATATGGGTCTGGGCACCGGGGAGCTGTTTTTT. Translating gives CASSQVDMGLGTGELFF.

The chain is built from TRBV25-1 and TRBJ2-4; tentatively, D is TRBD2 (6 bases). There are 17 residues in the CDR3. Germline values: CDR1 MGHDK, CDR2 SYGVNS. Trimming left V 4 bases short and J 1 base short, with 17 bases between. In DNA, the CDR3 is TGTGCCAGCAGTGCACCGGGGGACCAATGGGCCAAAAACATTCAGTACTTC. Protein: CASSAPGDQWAKNIQYF.

This sequence joins TRBV14 and TRBJ1-2; possible D gene TRBD1, 5 bases. The CDR3 has 13 amino acids. Trimming left V 3 bases short and J 8 bases short, with 13 bases between. Germline V CDR1 and CDR2: SGHDN, FVKESK. The CDR3 bases are TGTGCCAGCAGCCAGGGGCAGGGTTACGGCTACACCTTC. Protein: CASSQGQGYGYTF.

The chain employs TRBV5-3 and TRBJ1-1; 7 bases fit TRBD1. TRBV5-3 is given ORF status, its function remaining uncertain. With V trimmed by 3 bases and J by 3 bases, 5 bases remained unmatched. The CDR3 contains 14 residues. CDR3 nucleotides: TGTGCCAGAAGCTGGGACAGCAGGGACACTGAAGCTTTCTTT. Its translation: CARSWDSRDTEAFF.

The chain employs TRBV12-3 or TRBV12-4 and TRBJ2-1; weak D call: TRBD1 (5 bases). The CDR3 has 13 residues. Trimming pared 3 bases from V and 12 bases from J, leaving 15 bases between. The DNA of the CDR3 is TGTGCCAGCAGTTTCCGGACACTTCTTGCGCAGTTCTTC. Translating gives CASSFRTLLAQFF.

The genes are TRBV15 and TRBJ1-2, with D tentatively TRBD1 (5 bases). Germline V gene sequence: CDR1 LNHNV, CDR2 YYDKDF (reference sequence). CDR3 length: 14 amino acids. Deletions cut 3 bases from V and 3 bases from J, with 11 bases between. CDR3 nucleotides: TGTGCCACCAGCAGGGGAGGGGTGCACTATGGCTACACCTTC. It specifies CATSRGGVHYGYTF.

V gene TRBV10-2 combines with J gene TRBJ2-7; a possible D gene is TRBD1 (6 bases). There are 14 residues in the CDR3. Trimming stripped 0 bases from V and 4 bases from J, with 10 bases between. Looked up from germline, CDR1 is WSHSY and CDR2 is SAAADI. CDR3 in amino acids: CASSESGQGYEQYF. DNA of the CDR3: TGCGCCAGCAGTGAGTCGGGCCAGGGGTACGAGCAGTACTTC.

This sequence joins TRBV5-6 and TRBJ2-3; D may correspond to TRBD1 or TRBD2 (6 bases each). The CDR3 covers 16 residues. V was trimmed by 2 bases and J by 0 bases, leaving 13 bases between them. The germline CDR1 and CDR2 sequences are SGHDT and YYEEEE. The CDR3 bases are TGTGCCAGCAGCTTAGTCGGGGGCCGGAGCACAGATACGCAGTATTTT. Its translation: CASSLVGGRSTDTQYF. Using reference TRBV5-6 and TRBJ2-3 for the parts outside the CDR3, the full variable domain is DAGVTQSPTHLIKTRGQQVTLRCSPKSGHDTVSWYQQALGQGPQFIFQYYEEEERQRGNFPDRFSGHQFPNYSSELNVNALLLGDSALYLCASSLVGGRSTDTQYFGPGTRLTVL.

The chain has TRBV5-1 and TRBJ2-3; D ambiguous. The CDR3 covers 12 residues. Germline CDR1 is SGHRS and CDR2 is YFSETQ. The V gene lost 0 bases and the J gene lost 4 bases, with 3 bases spanning the gap. DNA of the CDR3: TGCGCCAGCAGCTTGGTCTCAGATACGCAGTATTTT. As protein: CASSLVSDTQYF.

The genes are TRBV4-2 and TRBJ2-3; D possibly corresponds to TRBD1 (6 bases). Trimming left V 0 bases short and J 0 bases short, with 13 bases between. From germline, CDR1 is LGHNA and CDR2 YNFKEQ. The CDR3 length is 17 residues. The CDR3 coding sequence is TGTGCCAGCAGCCAAGAATCAGGGGCAGCAAGCACAGATACGCAGTATTTT. Its protein product is CASSQESGAASTDTQYF.

V usage is TRBV27 and J usage is TRBJ1-6; unclear D gene. The CDR3 runs 14 residues. V lost 8 bases and J lost 7, with 15 bases in between. Germline V CDR1 and CDR2: MNHEY, SMNVEV (reference sequence). As DNA, the CDR3 is TGTGCCAGCCGAGAGTTGGGGAGAAATTCACCCCTCCACTTT. Translating it yields CASRELGRNSPLHF.